This T cell receptor beta chain was captured in a study of T cell changes during pregnancy in multiple sclerosis. With 10 bases removed from V and 0 bases from J, the gap between germline ends came to 12 bases. Germline loops: CDR1 KGHSH, CDR2 LQKENI. The CDR3 consists of 13 residues. This clone was found a few times. Assay: immunoSEQ multiplex PCR; the TCRdb copy retains only in-frame clones and omits some. This sample has about 74,000 clones; under 95% occur once, and the top ten carry approximately 1.5%. The clonotype was recovered from a female donor with multiple sclerosis, enrolled in a pregnancy study. Specimen: peripheral blood, collected in the third trimester of pregnancy. The chain combines TRBV18 with TRBJ1-1; D might be TRBD1 (6 bases). The CDR3 loop reads CATKQGLNTEAFF. The CDR3 region has the DNA TGTGCCACCAAACAGGGACTGAACACTGAAGCTTTCTTT.